This entry lists 20 T cell receptor beta chains sequenced from one sample in a study of T cells after yellow fever vaccination. TCRdb re-called the 5' RACE reads through MiXCR, storing one row per CDR3 protein. This table has about 220,000 distinct CDR3 sequences, 2.5% to 3.5% appearing once. This sample comprised CD4+ T cells sorted from PBMCs, obtained 10 days after the yellow fever booster vaccination. These receptors were taken from a man younger than 35 who received the YFV17D yellow fever vaccine.

This clonotype was counted at least ten times. The rearrangement joins TRBV6-5 to TRBJ1-1; a possible D gene is TRBD1 (5 bases). Trimming took off 2 bases at V and 5 bases at J, with 9 bases between the two ends. The CDR3 consists of 13 residues. CDR1 is MNHEY, CDR2 SVGAGI, per germline. The CDR3 DNA reads as TGTGCCAGCAGTTACACTCGGGGGACTGAAGCTTTCTTT. This sequence encodes CASSYTRGTEAFF.

The rearrangement uses TRBV4-3 and TRBJ2-3, with 8 positions matching TRBD2. V lost 0 bases and J lost 2; bases outside the gene matches: 10. The CDR3 runs 18 residues. Germline-derived CDR1 and CDR2 are LGHNA and YSLEER. As DNA, the CDR3 is TGCGCCAGCAGCCAAGATTTCTTGCAGCGGGGGCACACAGATACGCAGTATTTT. It encodes CASSQDFLQRGHTDTQYF.

This clonotype was counted ten times or more. This CDR3 is CASSYGRQGLGQPQHF. CDR3 DNA sequence: TGTGCCAGCAGTTACGGGAGACAGGGGCTAGGTCAGCCCCAGCATTTT. The chain recombines TRBV6-5 with TRBJ1-5; 8 bases map to TRBD1. CDR1 and CDR2 from the germline V gene are MNHEY and SVGAGI. V trimming: 2 bases; J trimming: 6 bases; junction bases outside the gene matches: 9. CDR3 length equals 16 residues.

This chain uses TRBV4-3 with TRBJ1-6, with unresolved D. V lost 4 bases, J lost 7 bases, and 8 bases lay in between. Germline V gene lookup returns CDR1 LGHNA and CDR2 YSLEER. This CDR3 has 13 amino acids. For the CDR3, the DNA is TGCGCCAGCAGCCTTAAACAGAATTCACCCCTCCACTTT. This encodes CASSLKQNSPLHF.

The chain uses TRBV7-2 and TRBJ1-1, with D perhaps matching TRBD1 (6 bases). The CDR3 contains 14 residues. V lost 4 bases and J lost 3, with 12 bases in between. Germline CDR1 reads SGHTA; CDR2 reads FQGNSA. The CDR3 DNA reads as TGTGCCAGCAGCTCTTTAACAGGGTACACTGAAGCTTTCTTT. Protein sequence: CASSSLTGYTEAFF.

In its sample, this clonotype was seen a few times. The chain uses TRBV25-1 and TRBJ2-5; D is unclear. Trimming removed 5 bases from V and 5 bases from J, with 6 bases in between. The germline CDR1 and CDR2 sequences are MGHDK and SYGVNS. The CDR3 covers 11 residues. The CDR3 loop is CASSWLETQYF. The CDR3 region has the DNA TGTGCCAGCAGTTGGTTGGAGACCCAGTACTTC.

There are a few counts of this clonotype. The chain combines TRBV12-3 or TRBV12-4 with TRBJ1-6, with 7 bases lining up with TRBD1. With 6 bases clipped from V and 8 bases from J, the junction kept 4 bases outside the gene matches. The CDR3 is 13 amino acids. The CDR3 protein is CASSWDSDSPLHF. The CDR3 nucleotides read TGTGCCAGCAGCTGGGACAGTGATTCACCCCTCCACTTT.

This clonotype has a handful of counts. This chain links TRBV30 with TRBJ2-5; TRBD2 matches 10 bases. The CDR3 contains 16 residues. The V and J ends lost 4 bases and 4 bases, in that order; junction bases with no gene match: 12. Germline loops: CDR1 GTSNPN, CDR2 SVGIG (reference sequence). The CDR3 loop reads CAWTQGVAGGGETQYF. The CDR3 DNA sequence: TGTGCCTGGACCCAGGGAGTAGCGGGGGGAGGAGAGACCCAGTACTTC.

This clonotype came up many times. V gene TRBV29-1 combines with J gene TRBJ2-5; 7 bases agree with TRBD1. Germline loops: CDR1 SQVTM, CDR2 ANQGSEA. This CDR3 region has 13 residues. V dropped 7 bases and J dropped 4; count of bases not matched to a gene: 9. This CDR3 is CSAQTGQGETQYF. CDR3 bases: TGCAGCGCCCAGACAGGGCAGGGAGAGACCCAGTACTTC.

Ten or more counts support this clonotype. This chain connects TRBV20-1 to TRBJ2-3, with D tentatively TRBD1 (6 bases). Germline-derived CDR1 and CDR2 are DFQATT and SNEGSKA (reference sequence). The V end was cut by 3 bases, the J end by 0 bases, with 22 bases between. The CDR3 has 18 amino acids. The CDR3 spells CSASEGDARGTSTDTQYF. CDR3 DNA sequence: TGCAGTGCTAGCGAGGGTGACGCCAGGGGAACTAGCACAGATACGCAGTATTTT.

In its sample, this clonotype was seen many times. The chain recombines TRBV3-1 with TRBJ2-3; 9 bases are a match to TRBD1. V was clipped by 5 bases and J by 8 bases; unmatched bases: 8. Germline values: CDR1 LGHDT, CDR2 YNNKEL (reference sequence). This CDR3 is built from 14 residues. CDR3 amino acids: CASSYQVTGGTQYF. CDR3 nucleotides: TGTGCCAGCAGCTACCAAGTGACAGGGGGTACGCAGTATTTT.

This clonotype turned up a few times. The J gene is TRBJ2-3, the V gene TRBV5-8; D may be TRBD1 (6 bases). V was shortened by 1 base and J by 7 bases, with 13 bases between the two germline ends. This CDR3 comprises 14 residues. Per germline, CDR1 SGHTS and CDR2 YDEGEE. CDR3 in amino acids: CASSLTGPGNTQYF. The CDR3, as DNA: TGTGCCAGCAGCTTGACAGGGCCTGGGAATACGCAGTATTTT.

This clonotype was detected ten times or more. The chain uses TRBV3-1 and TRBJ1-5, with no clear D. The germline V gene has CDR1 LGHDT and CDR2 YNNKEL (reference sequence). The CDR3 is 12 amino acids. V gave up 1 base and J gave up 5 bases, with 3 bases separating them. This chain's CDR3 is CASSQADQPQHF. In nucleotides, the CDR3 is TGTGCCAGCAGCCAAGCGGATCAGCCCCAGCATTTT.

The chain has TRBV5-4 and TRBJ2-2; 7 bases match TRBD1. There are 16 residues in the CDR3. Germline CDR1 is SGHNT and CDR2 is YYREEE (reference sequence). With 4 bases clipped from V and 3 bases from J, the junction kept 9 bases outside the gene matches. CDR3 coding DNA: TGTGCCAGCAGCCAATCCAGGGGGTCGGACACCGGGGAGCTGTTTTTT. This sequence encodes CASSQSRGSDTGELFF.

This clonotype was found many times. The chain carries TRBV6-1 and TRBJ2-1; 13 bases agree with TRBD2. Germline CDR1 is MNHNS and CDR2 is SASEGT. Unmatched junction bases numbered 3, after V lost 4 bases and J lost 6 bases. This CDR3 comprises 15 residues. Written as DNA, the CDR3 is TGTGCCAGCAGTGGAACTAGCGGGGGGGCCAATGAGCAGTTCTTC. Protein product: CASSGTSGGANEQFF.

This clonotype was observed at least ten times. The chain links TRBV20-1 to TRBJ1-5, with D hard to call. V was trimmed by 3 bases and J by 4 bases, leaving 16 bases between them. The CDR3 covers 15 residues. Germline V lookup: CDR1 DFQATT, CDR2 SNEGSKA (reference sequence). DNA for the CDR3: TGCAGTGCTAGTGCTCCCCTGCCCATAAATCAGCCCCAGCATTTT. It yields the protein CSASAPLPINQPQHF.

This clonotype was counted between two and nine times. The rearrangement joins TRBV7-2 to TRBJ2-3; 9 positions agree with TRBD2. CDR3 length: 16 amino acids. Germline V gene data show CDR1 as SGHTA and CDR2 as FQGNSA. The V and J ends lost 5 bases and 2 bases, in that order; junction bases with no gene match: 8. In nucleotides, the CDR3 is TGTGCCAGCAGCCGGACCGGGACTAGCCCCACAGATACGCAGTATTTT. Its protein product is CASSRTGTSPTDTQYF.

In its sample, this clonotype was seen many times. This chain joins TRBV6-5 and TRBJ1-2, with 8 bases aligning to TRBD1. CDR3 length: 14 residues. V lost 6 bases to trimming and J lost 6 bases; unmatched junction nucleotides: 9. Germline-derived CDR1 and CDR2 are MNHEY and SVGAGI. Here the CDR3 reads CASSLYRGSHGYTF. CDR3 nucleotide sequence: TGTGCCAGCAGCCTATACAGGGGGAGCCATGGCTACACCTTC.

The sample holds a few counts of this clonotype. The chain links TRBV28 to TRBJ1-2; D is unclear. CDR3 length: 13 residues. V shed 2 bases and J shed 2 bases, with 6 bases lying between them. Looked up from germline, CDR1 is MDHEN and CDR2 is SYDVKM. This CDR3 reads CASSLQTNYGYTF. In nucleotides, the CDR3 is TGTGCCAGCAGTTTACAGACGAACTATGGCTACACCTTC.

The sample holds a few counts of this clonotype. V and J are TRBV7-2 and TRBJ1-6; 10 bases agree with TRBD1. The ends lost 6 bases at V and 5 bases at J; junction bases unmatched: 4. The CDR3 sequence is 15 residues long. Germline V CDR1 and CDR2: SGHTA, FQGNSA. In DNA form, the CDR3 reads TGTGCCAGCAGAGCCGGACAGGGGGATAATTCACCCCTCCACTTT. This translates into CASRAGQGDNSPLHF.